Many counts were recorded for the clone carrying this TCR beta chain. The antigen is undetermined. This sample is part of a study of early T cells in non-severe SARS-CoV-2 infection. Study findings and constraints: There was a bias toward anti-spike CD8 responses in VDJdb matching, which missed private and CD4 specificities.

This CDR3 is built from 15 residues. The ends were cut back, 0 bases at V and 4 bases at J, with 14 bases in the middle. Germline CDR1 is SGHNT and CDR2 is YYREEE (reference sequence). Individual cDNA molecules were tagged with unique molecular identifiers, the study reported. TCRdb ran MiXCR on the 5' RACE reads and lists one entry per CDR3 protein. The sample includes more than 75,000 distinct CDR3 sequences, under 15% of them seen just once. This rearrangement joins TRBV5-4 to TRBJ2-7; no clear D gene. The TCR was taken from an adult who was a healthcare worker with PCR-confirmed SARS-CoV-2 infection or an uninfected control (not recorded which). Sequenced input: whole blood. The CDR3 sequence is CASSLEPGPQYEQYF. CDR3 coding DNA: TGTGCCAGCAGCTTGGAGCCGGGCCCCCAATACGAGCAGTACTTC.